The rows below give T cell receptor beta chains drawn from one sample of a study of blood T cell repertoires in COVID-19. Measured with immunoSEQ multiplex PCR; TCRdb has only the in-frame clones, and not every one. The table lists about 140,000 clones, roughly 84% of them singletons. Sequencing input: peripheral blood. The receptors originated from a young man with COVID-19, enrolled during active disease. Both conserved end residues are part of each CDR3. The D gene is left open where the match is weak. Where a row states a size, it is once, few, many or the class of an expanded clone; other rows omit it.

>NA|TRBJ2-3|NA|TRBV7-2
TGTGCCAGCAGCTCCAGACTAGGGATCGGCACAGATACGCAGTATTTT
CASSSRLGIGTDTQYF
>few|TRBJ2-2|TRBD2|TRBV14
TGTGCCAGCAGCTTGAGAACCGGGACTAACCAGAACACCGGGGAGCTGTTTTTT
CASSLRTGTNQNTGELFF
>NA|TRBJ1-5|NA|TRBV28
TGTGCCAGCAGTAGACGGAGTAGCAATCAGCCCCAGCATTTT
CASSRRSSNQPQHF
>NA|TRBJ2-5|NA|TRBV2
TGTGCCAGCTGTTTTAACGGGGATGACGAGACCCAGTACTTC
CASCFNGDDETQYF
>NA|TRBJ2-7|TRBD2|TRBV2
TGTGCCAGCAGGAGCGGACTAGCGGGAGATAAGCAGTACTTC
CASRSGLAGDKQYF
>NA|TRBJ2-1|NA|TRBV20-1
TGCACCGGGATCAACCCGTTCTTC
CTGINPFF
>NA|TRBJ2-3|NA|TRBV7-2
TGTGCCAGCAGCTTAGACATTTACACAGATACGCAGTATTTT
CASSLDIYTDTQYF
>once|TRBJ2-2|NA|TRBV5-1
TGCGCCAGCAGCTTGGGGCAGACGAACACCGGGGAGCTGTTTTTT
CASSLGQTNTGELFF
>NA|TRBJ2-7|TRBD1|TRBV5-1
TGCGCCAGCAGCTGGGACAGGCTGGGTGAGCAGTACTTC
CASSWDRLGEQYF
>few|TRBJ2-7|TRBD1|TRBV4-3
TGCGCCAGCAGCCCCACCCCACAGGGGGCTGCGTACGAGCAGTACTTC
CASSPTPQGAAYEQYF
>NA|TRBJ2-3|TRBD2|TRBV5-1
TGCGCCAGCAGCTTGGGGGGAGCGGGAGGCCAACCCACAGATACGCAGTATTTT
CASSLGGAGGQPTDTQYF
>few|TRBJ2-2|NA|TRBV30
TGTGCCTGGAGTTGGTCGGCCGGGGAGCTGTTTTTT
CAWSWSAGELFF
>NA|TRBJ1-2|TRBD1|TRBV2
TGTGCCAGCACGGGATTCCGACAGGGTTTAACTAACTATGGCTACACCTTC
CASTGFRQGLTNYGYTF
>NA|TRBJ1-3|NA|TRBV5-6
TGTGCCAGCAGCTCGACCGACTTCTCTGGAAACACCATATATTTT
CASSSTDFSGNTIYF
>once|TRBJ2-1|TRBD2|TRBV10-3
TGTGCCATCAGTGCGGGACTAGCGGGAGTCGCTGAGCAGTTCTTC
CAISAGLAGVAEQFF
>NA|TRBJ2-3|TRBD2|TRBV4-1
TGCGCCAGCAGCCAAGACTCGGGTAGCGGGGGTTCCCATCACACAGATACGCAGTATTTT
CASSQDSGSGGSHHTDTQYF
>NA|TRBJ1-2|NA|TRBV9
TGTGCCAGCAGCGTAGGACAGCTGGGCGGCTACACCTTC
CASSVGQLGGYTF
>NA|TRBJ2-7|TRBD2|TRBV6-8
TGTGCCAGCAGGATCCCCGGGGAGCGGGAAAAACAAGACTTGGCCTACGAGCAGTACTTC
CASRIPGEREKQDLAYEQYF
>NA|TRBJ2-4|TRBD1|TRBV29-1
TGCAGCGTTGACCGGGACAGGAGCGACATTCAGTACTTC
CSVDRDRSDIQYF
>once|TRBJ1-5|NA|TRBV4-1
TGCGCCAGCAGCCAAGACAGGAACAATCAGCCCCAGCATTTT
CASSQDRNNQPQHF
>once|TRBJ2-5|NA|TRBV7-2
TGTGCCAGCAGCGCACTATTGGGAGAGCGTGGGGAGACCCAGTACTTC
CASSALLGERGETQYF
>NA|TRBJ1-3|NA|TRBV5-6
TGTGCCAGCAGCCTACAGGGTTTGAACACCATATATTTT
CASSLQGLNTIYF
>NA|TRBJ2-1|NA|TRBV4-1
TGCGCCAGCAGCCAGGGACTCCTCTCCTACAATGAGCAGTTCTTC
CASSQGLLSYNEQFF
>NA|TRBJ2-2|TRBD2|TRBV5-6
TGTGCCAGCAGCATGGCGGGAGTAGGGGCCGGGGAGCTGTTTTTT
CASSMAGVGAGELFF
>NA|TRBJ2-4|NA|TRBV19
TGTGCCAGTAGTACAATAGCCAAAAACATTCAGTACTTC
CASSTIAKNIQYF
>NA|TRBJ2-7|TRBD2|TRBV2
TGTGCCAGCAGTGAACTGAGCGGGAGAACGTACGAGCAGTACTTC
CASSELSGRTYEQYF
>NA|TRBJ2-7|NA|TRBV12-3/TRBV12-4
TGTGCCAGCAGCCCGGGACTGGACGAGCAGTACTTC
CASSPGLDEQYF
>NA|TRBJ2-3|TRBD2|TRBV7-6
TGTGCCAGCAGTCCTATCGGACGAGGTTCCCTAGCGGGGAGAGGGCGCACAGATACGCAGTATTTT
CASSPIGRGSLAGRGRTDTQYF
>NA|TRBJ1-2|TRBD1|TRBV4-2
TGTGCCAGCACCGGGACAGGGGGAGGCCAAGGCTACACCTTC
CASTGTGGGQGYTF
>NA|TRBJ2-5|NA|TRBV18
TGTGCCAGCTCACCCCCCACAGAGTCAAGAACCCAGTACTTC
CASSPPTESRTQYF
>NA|TRBJ2-7|NA|TRBV27
TGTGCCAGCAGACCACAGCCGGCCTACGAGCAGTACTTC
CASRPQPAYEQYF
>NA|TRBJ2-5|NA|TRBV6-2/TRBV6-3
TGTGCCAGCAGCACCCCAGGGGTCAAGGCCCAGTACTTC
CASSTPGVKAQYF
>NA|TRBJ2-1|TRBD2|TRBV5-5
TGTGCCAGCAGCAATAGCGGGAACGCCTACAATGAGCAGTTCTTC
CASSNSGNAYNEQFF
>NA|TRBJ2-7|TRBD1|TRBV2
TGTGCCAGCAGTGCGCCAGGGGGCGCTTACGAGCAGTACTTC
CASSAPGGAYEQYF
>once|TRBJ2-5|NA|TRBV7-6
TGTGCCAGCAGCTTAGACACCGGGGAGACCCAGTACTTC
CASSLDTGETQYF
>NA|TRBJ1-2|TRBD1|TRBV28
TGTGCCAGCAGCCTGATTCCGGGACAGGGAAACTATGGCTACACCTTC
CASSLIPGQGNYGYTF
>NA|TRBJ2-4|TRBD1|TRBV10-1
TGCGCCAGCAGTGAGAAAAGGACAGGGCAAAACATTCAGTACTTC
CASSEKRTGQNIQYF
>NA|TRBJ1-4|NA|TRBV15
TGTGCCACCAGCAGAGACGGGGGGAACGAAAAACTGTTTTTT
CATSRDGGNEKLFF
>NA|TRBJ2-2|TRBD2|TRBV7-9
TGTGCCAGCAGCCCCAGGGGGCTAGCGGGAGCGGTTAACACCGGGGAGCTGTTTTTT
CASSPRGLAGAVNTGELFF
>NA|TRBJ1-1|NA|TRBV4-3
TGCGCCAGCAGCCAACTGGGACAGAACACTGAAGCTTTCTTT
CASSQLGQNTEAFF
>NA|TRBJ2-7|TRBD2|TRBV7-9
TGTGCCAGCAGCTTAAGACTAGCCCCCTACGAGCAGTACTTC
CASSLRLAPYEQYF
>NA|TRBJ1-1|NA|TRBV11-3
TGTGCCAGCAGCTTAGGAGGGGGACGAGCTTTCTTT
CASSLGGGRAFF